This T cell receptor beta chain was sequenced in a study of T cells in Graves' hyperthyroidism and ophthalmopathy. Study background: Peripheral blood was acquired at first diagnosis, ahead of any therapy whatsoever.

Not enrolled were patients with uncontrolled infection, other autoimmune disease, pregnancy or lactation. The study based diagnoses on clinical symptoms, serum thyroxine and TRAb, thyroid ultrasound and orbital computed tomography. V lost 5 bases, J lost 7 bases, and 10 bases stayed unmatched. The CDR3 is made up of 15 amino acids. Germline CDR1 reads SEHNR; CDR2 reads FQNEAQ (reference sequence). The source material, RNA transcripts, was used to amplify TCR beta CDR3 regions. The HTBI set primed first-round TCR CDR3 RT-PCR. One entry per CDR3 protein, called by TCRdb with MiXCR from the multiplex PCR reads. This table has about 640,000 distinct CDR3 sequences, less than 25% appearing once.

Sequenced input: blood. The sequence derives from a man aged 30 to 45 with Graves' ophthalmopathy. The chain uses TRBV7-9 and TRBJ2-1; TRBD1 aligns across 8 bases. The CDR3 nucleotides are TGTGCCAGCAGCCCAACCGGGACAGGTTTAAATGAGCAGTTCTTC. Protein: CASSPTGTGLNEQFF.